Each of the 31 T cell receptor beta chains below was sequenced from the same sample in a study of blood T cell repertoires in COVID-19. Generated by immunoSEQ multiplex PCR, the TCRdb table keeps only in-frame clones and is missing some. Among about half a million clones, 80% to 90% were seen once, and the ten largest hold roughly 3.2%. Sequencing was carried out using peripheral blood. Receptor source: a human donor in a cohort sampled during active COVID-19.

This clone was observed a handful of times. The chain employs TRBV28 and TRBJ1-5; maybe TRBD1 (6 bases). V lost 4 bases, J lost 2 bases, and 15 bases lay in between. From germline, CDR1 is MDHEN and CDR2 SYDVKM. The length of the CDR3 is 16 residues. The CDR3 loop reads CASSSFGGTGNQPQHF. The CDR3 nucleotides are TGTGCCAGCAGTTCATTTGGGGGCACGGGCAATCAGCCCCAGCATTTT. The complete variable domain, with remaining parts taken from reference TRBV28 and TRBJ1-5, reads DVKVTQSSRYLVKRTGEKVFLECVQDMDHENMFWYRQDPGLGLRLIYFSYDVKMKEKGDIPEGYSVSREKKERFSLILESASTNQTSMYLCASSSFGGTGNQPQHFGDGTRLSIL.

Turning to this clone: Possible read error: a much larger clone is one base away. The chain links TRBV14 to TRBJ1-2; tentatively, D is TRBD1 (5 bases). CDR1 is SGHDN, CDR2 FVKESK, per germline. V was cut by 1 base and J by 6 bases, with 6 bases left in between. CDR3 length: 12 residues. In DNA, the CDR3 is TGTGCCAGCAGCCAAGTGGGGCATGGCTACACCTTC. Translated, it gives CASSQVGHGYTF.

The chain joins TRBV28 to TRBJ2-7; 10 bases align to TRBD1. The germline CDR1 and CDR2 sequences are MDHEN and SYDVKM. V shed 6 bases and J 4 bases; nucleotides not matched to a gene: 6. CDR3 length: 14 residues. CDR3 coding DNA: TGTGCCAGCAGCCCGGACAGGGGGATATACGAGCAGTACTTC. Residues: CASSPDRGIYEQYF.

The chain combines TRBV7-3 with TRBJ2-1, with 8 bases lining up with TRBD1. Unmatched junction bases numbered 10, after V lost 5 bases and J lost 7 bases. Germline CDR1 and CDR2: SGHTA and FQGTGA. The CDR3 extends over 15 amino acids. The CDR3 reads CASSGQGTGLNEQFF. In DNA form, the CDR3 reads TGTGCCAGCAGCGGACAGGGAACGGGTTTAAATGAGCAGTTCTTC. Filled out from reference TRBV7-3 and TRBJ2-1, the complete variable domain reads GAGVSQTPSNKVTEKGKYVELRCDPISGHTALYWYRQSLGQGPEFLIYFQGTGAADDSGLPNDRFFAVRPEGSVSTLKIQRTERGDSAVYLCASSGQGTGLNEQFFGPGTRLTVL.

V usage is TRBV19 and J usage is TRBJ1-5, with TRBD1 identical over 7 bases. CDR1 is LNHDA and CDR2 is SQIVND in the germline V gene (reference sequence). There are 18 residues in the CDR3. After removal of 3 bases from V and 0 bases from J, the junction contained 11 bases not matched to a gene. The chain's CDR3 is CASSITGAKLYSNQPQHF. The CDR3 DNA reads TGTGCCAGTAGTATTACAGGGGCCAAACTCTATAGCAATCAGCCCCAGCATTTT.

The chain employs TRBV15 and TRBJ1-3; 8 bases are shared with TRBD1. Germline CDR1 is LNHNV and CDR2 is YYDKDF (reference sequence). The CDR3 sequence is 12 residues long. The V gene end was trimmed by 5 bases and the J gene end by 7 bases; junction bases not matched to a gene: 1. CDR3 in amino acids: CATSPGGNTIYF. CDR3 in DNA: TGTGCCACCAGCCCAGGGGGCAACACCATATATTTT.

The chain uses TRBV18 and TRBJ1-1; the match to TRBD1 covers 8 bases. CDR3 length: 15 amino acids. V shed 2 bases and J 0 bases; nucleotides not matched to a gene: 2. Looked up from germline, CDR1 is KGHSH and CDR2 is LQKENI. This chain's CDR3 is CASSPGQGMNTEAFF. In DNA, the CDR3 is TGTGCCAGCTCACCAGGACAGGGAATGAACACTGAAGCTTTCTTT.

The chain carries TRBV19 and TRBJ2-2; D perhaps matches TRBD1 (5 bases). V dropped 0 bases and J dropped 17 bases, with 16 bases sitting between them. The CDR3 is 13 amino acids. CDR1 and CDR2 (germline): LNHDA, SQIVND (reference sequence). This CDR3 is CASSIDQGRAYFF. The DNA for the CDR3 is TGTGCCAGTAGTATAGATCAGGGCAGAGCCTACTTTTTT.

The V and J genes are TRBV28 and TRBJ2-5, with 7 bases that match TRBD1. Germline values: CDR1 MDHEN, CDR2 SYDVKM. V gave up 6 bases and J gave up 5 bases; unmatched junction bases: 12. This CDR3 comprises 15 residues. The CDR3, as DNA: TGTGCCAGCAGCTCGGCTACTAGGGGGCGGGAGACCCAGTACTTC. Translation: CASSSATRGRETQYF.

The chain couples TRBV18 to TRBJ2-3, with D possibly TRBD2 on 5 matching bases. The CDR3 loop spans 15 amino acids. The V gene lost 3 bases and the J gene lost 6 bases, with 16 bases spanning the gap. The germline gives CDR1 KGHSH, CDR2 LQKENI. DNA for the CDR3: TGTGCCAGCTCACCTCTTCCTGGGAGAGGTGATACGCAGTATTTT. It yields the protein CASSPLPGRGDTQYF.

The CDR3 region is CASSLDLSGDGREKLFF. The DNA for the CDR3 is TGTGCCAGCAGCTTAGACCTATCAGGGGACGGACGGGAAAAACTGTTTTTT. The V call is TRBV7-9, the J call TRBJ1-4; D perhaps matches TRBD1 (6 bases). The CDR3 has 17 amino acids. Germline V lookup: CDR1 SEHNR, CDR2 FQNEAQ (reference sequence). V was pared by 1 base and J by 8 bases, with 20 bases between.

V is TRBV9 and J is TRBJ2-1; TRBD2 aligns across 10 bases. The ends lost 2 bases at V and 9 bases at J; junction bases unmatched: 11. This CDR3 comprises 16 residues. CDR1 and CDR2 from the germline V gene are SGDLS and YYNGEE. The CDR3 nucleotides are TGTGCCAGCAGCGTGAGAAGCGGGAGGGCCTTTGGTGAGCAGTTCTTC. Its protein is CASSVRSGRAFGEQFF. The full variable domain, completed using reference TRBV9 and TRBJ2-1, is DSGVTQTPKHLITATGQRVTLRCSPRSGDLSVYWYQQSLDQGLQFLIQYYNGEERAKGNILERFSAQQFPDLHSELNLSSLELGDSALYFCASSVRSGRAFGEQFFGPGTRLTVL.

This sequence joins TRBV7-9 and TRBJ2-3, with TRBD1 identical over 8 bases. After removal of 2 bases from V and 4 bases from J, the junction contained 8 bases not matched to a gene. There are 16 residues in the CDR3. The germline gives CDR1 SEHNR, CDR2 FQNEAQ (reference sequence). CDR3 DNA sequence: TGTGCCAGCAGCTTACAGGGGGCAAAGGTCGCAGATACGCAGTATTTT. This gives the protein CASSLQGAKVADTQYF. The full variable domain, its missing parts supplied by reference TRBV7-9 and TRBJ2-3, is DTGVSQNPRHKITKRGQNVTFRCDPISEHNRLYWYRQTLGQGPEFLTYFQNEAQLEKSRLLSDRFSAERPKGSFSTLEIQRTEQGDSAMYLCASSLQGAKVADTQYFGPGTRLTVL.

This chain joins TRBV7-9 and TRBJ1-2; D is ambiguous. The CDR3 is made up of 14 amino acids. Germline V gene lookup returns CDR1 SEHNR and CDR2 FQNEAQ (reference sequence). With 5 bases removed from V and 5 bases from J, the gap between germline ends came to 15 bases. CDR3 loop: CASSEEAVPYGYTF. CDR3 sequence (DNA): TGTGCCAGCAGCGAGGAGGCGGTTCCATATGGCTACACCTTC.

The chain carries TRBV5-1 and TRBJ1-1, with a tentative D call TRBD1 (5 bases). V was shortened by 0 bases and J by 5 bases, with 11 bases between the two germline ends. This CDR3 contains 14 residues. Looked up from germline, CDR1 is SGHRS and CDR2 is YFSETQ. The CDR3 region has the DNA TGCGCCAGCAGCTTGGGGAGGGGAGAAACTGAAGCTTTCTTT. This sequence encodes CASSLGRGETEAFF.

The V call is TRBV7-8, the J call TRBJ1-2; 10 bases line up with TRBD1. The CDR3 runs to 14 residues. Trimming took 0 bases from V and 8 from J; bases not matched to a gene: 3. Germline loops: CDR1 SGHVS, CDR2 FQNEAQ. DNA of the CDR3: TGTGCCAGCAGCTTAGCAGGGACAGGGGTAGGCTACACCTTC. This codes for CASSLAGTGVGYTF.

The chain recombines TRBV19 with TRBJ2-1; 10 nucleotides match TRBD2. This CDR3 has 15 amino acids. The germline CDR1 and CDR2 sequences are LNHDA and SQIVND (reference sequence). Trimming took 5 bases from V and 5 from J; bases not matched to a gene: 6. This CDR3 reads CASSRPSGRDNEQFF. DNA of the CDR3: TGTGCCAGTAGTCGCCCCAGCGGGAGGGACAATGAGCAGTTCTTC.

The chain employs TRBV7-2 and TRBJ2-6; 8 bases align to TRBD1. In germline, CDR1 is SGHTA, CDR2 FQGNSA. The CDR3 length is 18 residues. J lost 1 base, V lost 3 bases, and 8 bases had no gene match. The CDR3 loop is CASSFADRAPSGANVLTF. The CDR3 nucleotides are TGTGCCAGCAGCTTTGCGGACAGGGCACCTTCTGGGGCCAACGTCCTGACTTTC. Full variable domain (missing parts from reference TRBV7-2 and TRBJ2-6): GAGVSQSPSNKVTEKGKDVELRCDPISGHTALYWYRQSLGQGLEFLIYFQGNSAPDKSGLPSDRFSAERTGGSVSTLTIQRTQQEDSAVYLCASSFADRAPSGANVLTFGAGSRLTVL.

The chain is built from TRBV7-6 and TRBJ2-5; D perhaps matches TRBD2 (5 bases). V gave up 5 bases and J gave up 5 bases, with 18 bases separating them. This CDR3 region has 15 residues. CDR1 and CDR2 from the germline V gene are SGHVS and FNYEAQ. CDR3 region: CASSPTGKVGETQYF. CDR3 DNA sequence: TGTGCCAGCAGCCCGACCGGGAAGGTGGGGGAGACCCAGTACTTC.

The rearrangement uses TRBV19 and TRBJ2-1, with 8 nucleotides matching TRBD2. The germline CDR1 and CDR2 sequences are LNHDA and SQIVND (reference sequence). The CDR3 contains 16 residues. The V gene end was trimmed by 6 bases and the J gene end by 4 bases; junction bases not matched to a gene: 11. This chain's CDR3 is CASRQSLAGLYNEQFF. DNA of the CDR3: TGTGCCAGTAGGCAATCCCTAGCGGGTCTATACAATGAGCAGTTCTTC.

The CDR3 sequence: CASGRAGTGYYEQYF. CDR3 DNA sequence: TGTGCTAGTGGTCGCGCCGGGACAGGGTACTACGAGCAGTACTTC. The J gene is TRBJ2-7, the V gene TRBV12-5, with 9 positions matching TRBD1. This CDR3 is built from 15 residues. Germline values: CDR1 LGHNT, CDR2 FRNRAP. The trim removed 5 bases at V and 3 bases at J, leaving 8 bases unmatched. Filled out from reference TRBV12-5 and TRBJ2-7, the complete variable domain reads DARVTQTPRHKVTEMGQEVTMRCQPILGHNTVFWYRQTMMQGLELLAYFRNRAPLDDSGMPKDRFSAEMPDATLATLKIQPSEPRDSAVYFCASGRAGTGYYEQYFGPGTRLTVT.

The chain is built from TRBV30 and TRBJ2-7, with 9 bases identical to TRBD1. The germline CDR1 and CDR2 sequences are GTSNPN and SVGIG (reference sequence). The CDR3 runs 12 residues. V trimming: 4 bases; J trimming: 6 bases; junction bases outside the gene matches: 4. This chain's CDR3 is CAWMRTGVEQYF. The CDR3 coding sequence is TGTGCCTGGATGAGGACAGGGGTCGAGCAGTACTTC.

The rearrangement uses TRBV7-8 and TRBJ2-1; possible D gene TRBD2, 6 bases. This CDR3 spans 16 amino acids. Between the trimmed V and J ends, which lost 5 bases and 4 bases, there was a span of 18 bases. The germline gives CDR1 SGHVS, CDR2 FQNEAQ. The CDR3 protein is CASSLIRDSSYNEQFF. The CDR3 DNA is TGTGCCAGCAGCCTGATCCGGGACTCCAGTTACAATGAGCAGTTCTTC.

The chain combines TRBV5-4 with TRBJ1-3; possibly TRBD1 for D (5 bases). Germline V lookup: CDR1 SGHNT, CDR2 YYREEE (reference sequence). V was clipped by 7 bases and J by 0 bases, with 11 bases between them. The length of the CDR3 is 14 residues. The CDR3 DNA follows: TGTGCCAGCCGTCCAGGGCCCTCTGGAAACACCATATATTTT. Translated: CASRPGPSGNTIYF.

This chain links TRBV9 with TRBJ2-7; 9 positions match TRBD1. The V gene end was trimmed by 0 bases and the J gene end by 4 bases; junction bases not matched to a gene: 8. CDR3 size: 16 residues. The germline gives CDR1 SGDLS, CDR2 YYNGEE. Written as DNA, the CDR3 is TGTGCCAGCAGCGTAGGGGTCGGGACAGGGCCTTACGAGCAGTACTTC. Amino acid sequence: CASSVGVGTGPYEQYF.

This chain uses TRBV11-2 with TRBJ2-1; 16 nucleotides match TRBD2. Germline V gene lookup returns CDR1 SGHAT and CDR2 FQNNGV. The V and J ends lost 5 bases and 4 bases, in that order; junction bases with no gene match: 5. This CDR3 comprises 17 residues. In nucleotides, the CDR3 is TGTGCCAGCAGCCAGGGACTAGCGGGAGGGAGATACAATGAGCAGTTCTTC. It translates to CASSQGLAGGRYNEQFF.

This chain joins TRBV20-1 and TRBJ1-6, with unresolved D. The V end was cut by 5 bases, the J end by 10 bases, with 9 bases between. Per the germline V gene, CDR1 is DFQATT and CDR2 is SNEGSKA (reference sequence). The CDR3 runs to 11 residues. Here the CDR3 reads CSAQSGSPLHF. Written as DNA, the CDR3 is TGCAGTGCTCAATCGGGGTCACCCCTCCACTTT.

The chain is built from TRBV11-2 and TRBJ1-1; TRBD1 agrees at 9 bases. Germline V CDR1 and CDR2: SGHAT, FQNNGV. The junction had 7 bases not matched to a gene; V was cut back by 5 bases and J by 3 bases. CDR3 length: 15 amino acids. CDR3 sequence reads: CASSLGQGFDTEAFF. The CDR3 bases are TGTGCCAGCAGCCTAGGACAGGGGTTCGACACTGAAGCTTTCTTT.

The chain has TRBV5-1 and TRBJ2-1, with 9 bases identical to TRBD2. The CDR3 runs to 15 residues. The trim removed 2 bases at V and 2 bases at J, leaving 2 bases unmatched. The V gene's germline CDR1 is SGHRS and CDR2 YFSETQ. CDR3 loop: CASSLPSGTYNEQFF. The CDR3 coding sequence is TGCGCCAGCAGCTTACCTAGCGGGACCTACAATGAGCAGTTCTTC.

In DNA form, the CDR3 reads TGTGCCAGCAGCCCAATCACCGGGACAGGGGGCGCGACCATCCACTTT. Translation: CASSPITGTGGATIHF. This chain joins TRBV11-2 and TRBJ1-6, with TRBD1 matching 12 bases. V lost 5 bases, J lost 17 bases, and 16 bases stayed unmatched. The CDR3 contains 16 residues. Germline V gene data show CDR1 as SGHAT and CDR2 as FQNNGV.

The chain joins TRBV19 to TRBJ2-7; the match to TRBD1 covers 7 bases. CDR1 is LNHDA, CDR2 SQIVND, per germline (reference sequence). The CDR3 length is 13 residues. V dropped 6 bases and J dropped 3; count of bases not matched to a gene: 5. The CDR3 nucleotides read TGTGCCAGTAGGAAGGGGGCGAGCTACGAGCAGTACTTC. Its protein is CASRKGASYEQYF.